These 13 T cell receptor beta chains share one sample of origin, sequenced in a study of T cell responses to AZD1222 COVID-19 vaccine. Assay: immunoSEQ multiplex PCR; the TCRdb copy retains only in-frame clones and omits some. The data contain about 150,000 clones, less than 90% of them seen just once; the ten biggest clones take up under 7%. This specimen consisted of peripheral blood, obtained on day 0 of MenACWY control vaccination. The receptors were gathered from an adult in good health.

The chain uses TRBV5-4 and TRBJ1-6; no clear D. Trimming removed 1 base at V and 7 bases at J, with 12 bases between. This CDR3 is 15 amino acids long. Germline V CDR1 and CDR2: SGHNT, YYREEE (reference sequence). CDR3 sequence (DNA): TGTGCCAGCAGCTTGTGGGTAGTCGACAATTCACCCCTCCACTTT. Translating it yields CASSLWVVDNSPLHF. Full variable domain (outside the CDR3, taken from reference TRBV5-4 and TRBJ1-6): ETGVTQSPTHLIKTRGQQVTLRCSSQSGHNTVSWYQQALGQGPQFIFQYYREEENGRGNFPPRFSGLQFPNYSSELNVNALELDDSALYLCASSLWVVDNSPLHFGNGTRLTVT.

The table lists this clone with a count of one. This rearrangement joins TRBV10-3 to TRBJ2-5; D is perhaps TRBD1 (7 bases). The V end lost 4 bases, the J end lost 4 bases, and 22 bases lay between the germline ends. The CDR3 is 17 residues long. Germline values: CDR1 ENHRY, CDR2 SYGVKD. The CDR3 protein is CAISAATGGGTRETQYF. The DNA of the CDR3 is TGTGCCATCAGTGCCGCCACCGGAGGGGGCACGAGAGAGACCCAGTACTTC.

V is TRBV7-2 and J is TRBJ2-1, with a weak D call TRBD1 (8 bases). CDR3 length: 15 residues. V lost 4 bases and J 6 bases, leaving 16 bases between the germline ends. In germline, CDR1 is SGHTA, CDR2 FQGNSA. CDR3 DNA sequence: TGTGCCAGCAGCTCTGGGAGGGGGACAGGCAATGAGCAGTTCTTC. Protein sequence: CASSSGRGTGNEQFF.

The V gene is TRBV11-2, the J gene TRBJ2-1; weak D call: TRBD1 (5 bases). The CDR3 is 16 amino acids. V was shortened by 7 bases and J by 1 base, with 17 bases between the two germline ends. CDR1 is SGHAT and CDR2 is FQNNGV in the germline V gene. The CDR3 sequence: CASTLRGQGSYNEQFF. The CDR3 coding sequence is TGTGCCAGCACTCTTAGAGGTCAGGGTTCCTACAATGAGCAGTTCTTC.

There are a few counts of this clone. The DNA for the CDR3 is TGCGCCAGCAGCCAAGATGGGAGGGGCGCGAACACCGGGGAGCTGTTTTTT. It yields the protein CASSQDGRGANTGELFF. The V and J genes are TRBV4-3 and TRBJ2-2, with 7 bases identical to TRBD2. Germline assignment: CDR1 LGHNA and CDR2 YSLEER. CDR3 size: 17 residues. The V segment lost 0 bases and the J segment 0 bases; nucleotides outside the gene matches: 4.

The chain employs TRBV5-6 and TRBJ2-7; D unclear. Germline-derived CDR1 and CDR2 are SGHDT and YYEEEE. V lost 0 bases and J lost 2, with 12 bases in between. This CDR3 region has 15 residues. CDR3 DNA sequence: TGTGCCAGCAGCTTGGGCCGGGTTATAACCTACGAGCAGTACTTC. Translating gives CASSLGRVITYEQYF.

This clone was seen only a few times. The chain uses TRBV7-8 and TRBJ1-3; D gene unclear. Trimming shortened V by 5 bases and J by 0 bases, and 14 bases separated the two germline ends. The CDR3 is 16 residues long. Germline V gene sequence: CDR1 SGHVS, CDR2 FQNEAQ. CDR3: CASSGPRLDSGNTIYF. The DNA of the CDR3 is TGTGCCAGCAGCGGACCGAGACTAGACTCTGGAAACACCATATATTTT.

The genes are TRBV2 and TRBJ2-5; D uncertain. Between the trimmed V and J ends, which lost 4 bases and 14 bases, there was a span of 17 bases. This CDR3 region has 12 residues. Germline CDR1 reads SNHLY; CDR2 reads FYNNEI. CDR3 residues: CASSGRDEGRYF. The CDR3 DNA follows: TGTGCCAGCAGTGGAAGGGATGAAGGCCGCTACTTC.

This chain connects TRBV28 to TRBJ1-3, with a possible D match to TRBD1 (5 bases). The germline gives CDR1 MDHEN, CDR2 SYDVKM. This CDR3 contains 15 residues. Trimming took off 3 bases at V and 3 bases at J, with 12 bases between the two ends. The CDR3 DNA reads as TGTGCCAGCAGTTTGACGGGGGTGAATGGAAACACCATATATTTT. Translated, it gives CASSLTGVNGNTIYF.

On this clone itself: Distinct nucleotide sequences in the sample also encode this CDR3. This rearrangement joins TRBV12-3 or TRBV12-4 to TRBJ1-1; a possible D gene is TRBD1 (5 bases). The CDR3 length is 13 residues. Trimming removed 4 bases from V and 1 base from J, with 7 bases in between. CDR3 in amino acids: CASSSGKNTEAFF. For the CDR3, the DNA is TGTGCCAGCAGTTCAGGGAAGAACACTGAAGCTTTCTTT.

Points on this clone: The sample contains more than one DNA sequence encoding this CDR3. The V gene is TRBV6-5, the J gene TRBJ1-3; the D gene is possibly TRBD1 (6 bases). Per germline, CDR1 MNHEY and CDR2 SVGAGI. V was trimmed by 5 bases and J by 4 bases, leaving 15 bases between them. This CDR3 has 15 amino acids. In DNA form, the CDR3 reads TGTGCCAGCAGTCTGGGGGGCTCGGGAGGAAACACCATATATTTT. It encodes CASSLGGSGGNTIYF.

This clone occurred a few times. The chain combines TRBV11-3 with TRBJ2-1, with 15 bases fitting TRBD2. CDR1 is SGHNT and CDR2 is YENEEA in the germline V gene. The trim removed 5 bases at V and 7 bases at J, leaving 6 bases unmatched. The CDR3 spans 16 residues. CDR3 bases: TGTGCCAGCAGCGGACGGACTAGCGGGAGGGATAATGAGCAGTTCTTC. Encoded protein: CASSGRTSGRDNEQFF.

V usage is TRBV2 and J usage is TRBJ2-5; D gene uncertain. The germline V gene encodes CDR1 SNHLY and CDR2 FYNNEI. Trimming took 3 bases from V and 4 from J, leaving 12 bases between them. This CDR3 has 14 residues. The CDR3 protein is CASSENVGSETQYF. CDR3 nucleotides: TGTGCCAGCAGTGAGAACGTGGGTTCAGAGACCCAGTACTTC.